Detailed here is one T cell receptor beta chain. The CDR3 is 14 amino acids. Trimming shortened V by 1 base and J by 4 bases, and 8 bases separated the two germline ends. Germline CDR1 and CDR2: LNHDA and SQIVND (reference sequence). This sample is drawn from a study of technical replicates of blood from a handful of donors. Libraries were prepared by immunoSEQ multiplex PCR; TCRdb keeps only in-frame clonotypes and omits some of them. Of 55,000 to 75,000 clones listed, roughly 86% are singletons. The chain joins TRBV19 to TRBJ1-5; D possibly corresponds to TRBD1 (5 bases). This TCR derives from a human donor in good health. Some clones in this sample may be carry-over from other donors' samples. The source material was PBMCs. Here the CDR3 DNA reads TGTGCCAGTAGTATAGTGGCAGGGAATCAGCCCCAGCATTTT. Its translation is CASSIVAGNQPQHF.